Following are 5 T cell receptor beta chains from one sample sequenced in a study of T-cell memory formation after mild COVID-19. TCRdb called the 5' RACE reads again in MiXCR, with one record for every CDR3 protein. The sample includes about 350,000 distinct CDR3 sequences, roughly an eighth of them seen just once. Input material: PBMCs or a T cell subset sorted from them (not recorded which). The receptors come from a man younger than 30 who had mild COVID-19 (a few samples of this study predate the infection). Cell type and time point are not known.

This clonotype was picked up a small number of times. V usage is TRBV6-4 and J usage is TRBJ2-7, with 12 bases aligning to TRBD2. The V gene end was trimmed by 3 bases and the J gene end by 6 bases; junction bases not matched to a gene: 21. The CDR3 consists of 20 residues. Per germline, CDR1 MRHNA and CDR2 SNTAGT. This CDR3 is CASSDPVVLSSLAGGSEQYV. CDR3 DNA sequence: TGTGCCAGCAGTGATCCCGTTGTCCTTTCGTCGCTAGCGGGGGGGAGCGAGCAGTACGTC.

This clonotype was detected a few times. This chain connects TRBV24-1 to TRBJ1-3; 9 bases map to TRBD1. V was clipped by 4 bases and J by 1 base; unmatched bases: 19. Looked up from germline, CDR1 is KGHDR and CDR2 is SFDVKD. This CDR3 has 21 residues. DNA for the CDR3: TGTGCCACCAGTGAGCAGAGCCGGGACAGGGAATCTGTTTGGTCTGGAAACACCATATATTTT. This encodes CATSEQSRDRESVWSGNTIYF.

This clonotype was counted only a few times. This rearrangement joins TRBV4-2 to TRBJ2-1, with a weak D call TRBD1 (6 bases). Germline CDR1 reads LGHNA; CDR2 reads YNFKEQ. V lost 1 base and J 9 bases, leaving 13 bases between the germline ends. This CDR3 spans 14 amino acids. The CDR3 spells CASSQGGGSPEQFF. DNA of the CDR3: TGTGCCAGCAGCCAAGGAGGGGGTTCTCCTGAGCAGTTCTTC.

The chain links TRBV12-3 or TRBV12-4 to TRBJ2-7; D gene uncertain. CDR3 length: 15 residues. V gave up 6 bases and J gave up 7 bases, with 22 bases separating them. In nucleotides, the CDR3 is TGTGCCAGCAGCCCGAGGTCCCTAGTGATCGGAGAGCAGTACTTC. It encodes CASSPRSLVIGEQYF.

With regard to this clonotype: A much larger clone is a single base away; this may be a read error. This rearrangement joins TRBV18 to TRBJ2-7; tentative D call: TRBD2 (6 bases). Germline CDR1 is KGHSH and CDR2 is LQKENI. The CDR3 loop spans 13 amino acids. CDR3 amino acids: CASSRDSTYEKYV. Here the CDR3 DNA reads TGTGCCAGCTCGCGGGACTCCACCTACGAGAAGTACGTC.